This entry features one T cell receptor beta chain sequence. Some clones are missing from TCRdb's copy, which holds only in-frame ones; the method was immunoSEQ multiplex PCR. The sample yields roughly 90,000 clones, approximately 90% seen once. The record originates from a study of OX40 agonist ivuxolimab in advanced cancers. The CDR3 totals 11 residues. The chain couples TRBV21-1 to TRBJ2-7; TRBD1 was called by the table and not checked on the DNA. TRBV21-1 is a known pseudogene. The material was CD4+ or CD8+ T cells sorted from blood, obtained in a trial of the OX40 agonist ivuxolimab. The clonotype comes from an adult with an advanced solid tumor such as melanoma, head and neck, liver or kidney cancer. The CDR3: CASSIRYEQYF. The CDR3 region has the DNA TGTGCCAGCAGCATCAGGTACGAGCAGTACTTC.